A selection of T cell receptor beta chains follows, all from one sample in a study of T cells in tuberculosis. TCRdb's copy holds only in-frame clones and misses some; the assay was immunoSEQ multiplex PCR. The sample lists about 49,000 clones, more than 90% occurring once. The source material was PBMCs, sampled at tuberculosis diagnosis. These receptors were obtained from an adult with tuberculosis. Each CDR3 is given with its conserved first and last residue. Each record gives: clone size, J gene, D gene, V gene, CDR3 protein, CDR3 DNA. The D gene is left open where the match is weak. The listing skips clone size in some rows; elsewhere it reads once, few, many or a size class.

-	TRBJ2-3	TRBD1	TRBV27	CASSPPSGTERADTQYF	TGTGCCAGCAGTCCCCCGTCCGGGACAGAGCGTGCTGATACGCAGTATTTT
-	TRBJ1-1	TRBD1	TRBV9	CASSPGGNWNTEAFF	TGTGCCAGCAGCCCAGGGGGGAATTGGAACACTGAAGCTTTCTTT
-	TRBJ1-2	-	TRBV18	CASSRGASNYGYTF	TGTGCCAGCTCCCGGGGGGCCTCTAACTATGGCTACACCTTC
-	TRBJ2-3	-	TRBV5-1	CASSLDRPPRDTQYF	TGCGCCAGCAGCTTAGACAGGCCTCCGAGGGATACGCAGTATTTT
-	TRBJ2-7	TRBD1	TRBV7-9	CASSPQGQGGFEQYF	TGTGCCAGCAGCCCTCAGGGACAGGGAGGCTTCGAGCAGTACTTC
-	TRBJ2-5	-	TRBV5-1	CASSHGQGGQETQYF	TGCGCCAGCAGCCATGGACAGGGAGGGCAAGAGACCCAGTACTTC
-	TRBJ1-1	TRBD1	TRBV29-1	CSVAQAGGNTEAFF	TGCAGCGTGGCCCAAGCAGGGGGCAACACTGAAGCTTTCTTT
-	TRBJ2-1	-	TRBV5-1	CASSLDVAVYNEQFF	TGCGCCAGCAGCTTGGACGTAGCGGTCTACAATGAGCAGTTCTTC
few	TRBJ2-7	TRBD1	TRBV19	CASRQGPEQYF	TGTGCCAGTCGACAGGGCCCCGAGCAGTACTTC
-	TRBJ2-7	TRBD1	TRBV5-4	CASSRQGALEQYF	TGTGCCAGCTCTCGTCAGGGGGCGTTAGAGCAGTACTTC
-	TRBJ2-1	TRBD2	TRBV14	CASSQDSGLASYNEQFF	TGTGCCAGCAGCCAAGACTCGGGACTAGCGTCCTACAATGAGCAGTTCTTC
-	TRBJ2-2	-	TRBV6-5	CASSKIHRAGELFF	TGTGCCAGCAGTAAGATTCACAGGGCCGGGGAGCTGTTTTTT
-	TRBJ2-2	TRBD1	TRBV27	CASSPYRGPGELFF	TGTGCCAGCAGTCCCTACAGGGGGCCCGGGGAGCTGTTTTTT
-	TRBJ2-3	TRBD1	TRBV5-4	CASSFRQGADTQYF	TGTGCCAGCAGCTTTCGACAGGGGGCAGATACGCAGTATTTT
-	TRBJ2-7	TRBD2	TRBV27	CASRTSGRVGAYEQYF	TGTGCCAGCCGGACTAGCGGGAGGGTAGGGGCCTACGAGCAGTACTTC
-	TRBJ1-2	TRBD1	TRBV28	CASRGQGVRLYGYTF	TGTGCCAGCAGGGGACAGGGGGTGCGGCTCTATGGCTACACCTTC
-	TRBJ1-1	-	TRBV28	CASSFLSSGTEAFF	TGTGCCAGCAGTTTCCTATCTTCAGGAACTGAAGCTTTCTTT
-	TRBJ2-7	-	TRBV7-9	CASSLVGQYEQYF	TGTGCCAGCAGCTTAGTCGGACAGTACGAGCAGTACTTC
-	TRBJ1-2	-	TRBV30	CASGRNPYGYTF	TGTGCCTCGGGTAGGAACCCCTATGGCTACACCTTC
-	TRBJ2-3	TRBD2	TRBV7-9	CASSLRGRADTQYF	TGTGCCAGCAGTCTGCGCGGGAGGGCAGATACGCAGTATTTT
-	TRBJ2-7	TRBD2	TRBV29-1	CSVSRETSITYEQYF	TGCAGCGTTTCGAGGGAGACTAGCATTACCTACGAGCAGTACTTC
-	TRBJ1-1	-	TRBV30	CAWSVRAGMNTEAFF	TGTGCCTGGAGTGTACGGGCAGGGATGAACACTGAAGCTTTCTTT
-	TRBJ2-3	-	TRBV19	CASSRPGAVTDTQYF	TGTGCCAGTAGTAGGCCAGGGGCTGTCACAGATACGCAGTATTTT
-	TRBJ2-7	-	TRBV18	CASAPVGAEQYF	TGTGCCAGCGCCCCGGTGGGGGCCGAGCAGTACTTC
-	TRBJ2-3	TRBD2	TRBV15	CATSRGTSGSLDTQYF	TGTGCCACCAGCAGAGGGACTAGCGGGAGTCTAGATACGCAGTATTTT
-	TRBJ2-7	TRBD1	TRBV2	CASGRDRTAYEQYF	TGTGCCAGCGGTCGGGACAGGACGGCCTACGAGCAGTACTTC
few	TRBJ2-1	TRBD2	TRBV29-1	CSVVATSGRSNEQFF	TGCAGCGTTGTTGCGACTAGCGGGAGGTCCAATGAGCAGTTCTTC
-	TRBJ1-4	TRBD1	TRBV25-1	CASSEPRSRGREKLFF	TGTGCCAGCAGTGAACCCCGTTCTAGGGGGCGTGAAAAACTGTTTTTT
-	TRBJ2-7	TRBD2	TRBV5-1	CASSFSPPGLGMYVYEQYF	TGCGCCAGCAGCTTTTCCCCCCCGGGACTAGGGATGTATGTCTACGAGCAGTACTTC
-	TRBJ1-1	-	TRBV28	CASTATVPTEAFF	TGTGCCAGCACCGCTACAGTCCCCACTGAAGCTTTCTTT
-	TRBJ1-6	-	TRBV6-1	CASNPGGAGSPLHF	TGTGCCAGCAACCCGGGGGGCGCAGGGTCACCCCTCCACTTT
-	TRBJ2-7	-	TRBV28	CASSSQDVREPSYEQYF	TGTGCCAGCAGTTCCCAAGATGTGCGGGAACCCTCCTACGAGCAGTACTTC
-	TRBJ2-1	-	TRBV4-2	CASSQVWSSTGSSRNEQFF	TGTGCCAGCAGCCAAGTATGGTCTAGTACAGGGTCATCGAGGAATGAGCAGTTCTTC
-	TRBJ1-6	-	TRBV4-1	CASSSWTEPNSPLHF	TGCGCCAGCAGCTCTTGGACAGAGCCTAATTCACCCCTCCACTTT
-	TRBJ2-3	-	TRBV7-2	CASSLDGLGSYATDTQYF	TGTGCCAGCAGCTTAGATGGGCTCGGGAGTTACGCCACAGATACGCAGTATTTT